This TCR beta chain originates from a study of cytomegalovirus exposure and HLA in healthy donors (dated by TCRdb to between 2016 and 2019). Broadly, across the study: According to a later analysis, the roughly 120 validation repertoires were produced on the same platform as the roughly 600 repertoires of the first cohort. To predict cytomegalovirus infection status, the study combined high-throughput TCR immunosequencing, statistical association of individual TCRs with disease status, and machine learning. The study aimed to test whether cataloging public T cell receptors could reveal signatures of past pathogen exposure. Along with the roughly 610-subject first cohort, a separate validation cohort of over a hundred different subjects was used. What the work shows at the level of the full study, not this receptor alone: Most TCR sequences were observed very rarely across donors, whereas some public TCRs were present in many individuals. A total of about 180 TCR beta chains were listed by the study as associated with cytomegalovirus. Three of the identified cytomegalovirus-associated TCR beta chains were confirmed in vitro to be specific for cytomegalovirus antigens. The authors suggested that the approach could potentially be extended to other disease states and immunological phenotypes. In a later analysis, TCRs clustered in the first cohort were found to also tend to co-occur in the roughly 110 validation repertoires, with roughly 93% of cluster scores above 0. In both the original and validation cohorts, the classifier was reported to diagnose cytomegalovirus status with high specificity and sensitivity. The validation cohort had no HLA typing available for a later analysis, so co-occurrence within that cohort was assessed over all 120 or so repertoires.

Library construction relied on the immunoSEQ multiplex PCR assay. In the source study's methods: A statistical classification framework was built to diagnose cytomegalovirus status from the catalog of TCR beta chain sequences. Not all clones reach the TCRdb copy of this immuneACCESS table, which keeps in-frame sequences only. Checked studies attribute under half of the gap to unresolved V genes and leave the rest unexplained. The D gene and trimming were derived from the DNA, and the V and J assignments and clone size from that table. Present in this sample are approximately 160,000 clones, roughly nine tenths of which were seen just once. Of the sample, around 3% falls within the top ten clones. This clone was detected only once. Its antigen specificity is not known. Per-base quality was not reported, and no clone a single base away is much larger than it. The donors belonged to the validation cohort of under 150 subjects, which was separate from the roughly 670-subject first cohort.

As encoded in the germline V gene (reference sequence), CDR1 is LNHDA while CDR2 is SQIVND. The CDR3 covers 16 residues, taking in both the cysteine and the phenylalanine. Only the CDR3 region is kept as DNA, spanning 48 bases read in frame from base 1. Trimmed from V: 5 bases; trimmed from J: 3 bases; junction bases lacking a gene match: 11. Sequenced: PBMCs. The clonotype comes from a young woman in good health and CMV-seropositive. The chain couples TRBV19 to TRBJ2-7; the central 9 bases match TRBD2. The CDR3 protein is CASSSHLSGRGYEQYF. In nucleotides, the sequence is TGTGCCAGTAGTTCCCACCTTAGCGGGAGAGGCTACGAGCAGTACTTC.